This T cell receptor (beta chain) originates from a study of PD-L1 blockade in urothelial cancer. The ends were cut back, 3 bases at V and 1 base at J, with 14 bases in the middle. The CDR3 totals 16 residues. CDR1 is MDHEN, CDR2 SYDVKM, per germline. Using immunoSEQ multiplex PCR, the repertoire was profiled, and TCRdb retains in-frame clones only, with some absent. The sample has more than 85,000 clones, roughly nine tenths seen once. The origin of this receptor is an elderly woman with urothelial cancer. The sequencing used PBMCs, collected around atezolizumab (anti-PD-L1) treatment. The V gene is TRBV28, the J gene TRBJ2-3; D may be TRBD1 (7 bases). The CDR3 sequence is CASSLVGGQRTDTQYF. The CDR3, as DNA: TGTGCCAGCAGTTTGGTGGGGGGACAGCGCACAGATACGCAGTATTTT.